The next 20 T cell receptor beta chains were all read from a single sample in a study of regulatory T cells in long-lasting Graves disease. Combining iRepertoire HTBI primers with Arm-PCR of CDR3 regions, the authors built TCR beta libraries. TCRdb re-derived calls from the multiplex PCR reads in MiXCR, one entry per CDR3 protein. The table lists approximately 400,000 distinct CDR3 sequences, less than 25% of them singletons, with around 21% in the top ten. As for time point: persistent/refractory GD, antithyroid drugs over 5 years with positive TRAb. PBMC RNA was the source of the TCR library. The specimen comprised peripheral blood mononuclear cells (PBMCs), sampled when the disease was refractory, from a patient treated with antithyroid drugs. The receptor source for this set is a female donor with Graves disease.

The V call is TRBV7-2, the J call TRBJ2-2; D unclear. Trimming took off 5 bases at V and 0 bases at J, with 16 bases between the two ends. Per the germline V gene, CDR1 is SGHTA and CDR2 is FQGNSA. This CDR3 region has 17 residues. The CDR3 here is CASSPPLGQPNTGELFF. The CDR3 nucleotides are TGTGCCAGCAGCCCGCCTCTCGGGCAGCCGAACACCGGGGAGCTGTTTTTT.

The chain uses TRBV11-2 and TRBJ2-7; D possibly uses TRBD1 or TRBD2 (5 bases each). The CDR3 contains 16 residues. Trimming took off 5 bases at V and 0 bases at J, with 17 bases between the two ends. CDR1 is SGHAT and CDR2 is FQNNGV in the germline V gene. The CDR3 is CASSPRSSDSSYEQYF. In DNA, the CDR3 is TGTGCCAGCAGCCCACGGAGTAGCGACAGCTCCTACGAGCAGTACTTC.

A few counts support this clonotype. CDR3 protein: CASAYSGLAGGNTGELFF. Here the CDR3 DNA reads TGTGCCAGTGCATACAGCGGACTAGCGGGAGGAAACACCGGGGAGCTGTTTTTT. V is TRBV28 and J is TRBJ2-2; 14 nucleotides agree with TRBD2. V was clipped by 9 bases and J by 2 bases; unmatched bases: 11. The germline V gene has CDR1 MDHEN and CDR2 SYDVKM. The CDR3 sequence is 18 residues long.

This clonotype turned up a few times. V is TRBV13 and J is TRBJ1-6; D not resolved. The V and J ends lost 5 bases and 10 bases respectively, with 12 bases between them. The CDR3 runs 13 residues. The germline V gene has CDR1 PRHDT and CDR2 FYEKMQ (reference sequence). In nucleotides, the CDR3 is TGTGCCAGCAGCACGGGCCCGGGCTCACCCCTCCACTTT. Translating gives CASSTGPGSPLHF.

This chain joins TRBV11-2 and TRBJ2-1, with 10 bases that match TRBD2. There are 17 residues in the CDR3. The V and J ends lost 0 bases and 7 bases, in that order; junction bases with no gene match: 9. Looked up from germline, CDR1 is SGHAT and CDR2 is FQNNGV. Here the CDR3 reads CASSLEPLAGVGNEQFF. In nucleotides, the CDR3 is TGTGCCAGCAGCTTAGAACCTCTAGCGGGAGTCGGTAATGAGCAGTTCTTC.

The V and J genes are TRBV19 and TRBJ1-5, with D maybe TRBD1 (6 bases). Trimming shortened V by 5 bases and J by 3 bases, and 17 bases separated the two germline ends. Per germline, CDR1 LNHDA and CDR2 SQIVND (reference sequence). The CDR3 has 16 amino acids. The CDR3 spells CASSRDTKPINQPQHF. For the CDR3, the DNA is TGTGCCAGTAGTCGGGACACCAAACCTATCAATCAGCCCCAGCATTTT.

The chain couples TRBV28 to TRBJ2-3, with 7 bases matching TRBD2. V shed 4 bases, J shed 3 bases, and the junction held 4 bases outside the gene matches. The CDR3 contains 14 residues. The germline CDR1 and CDR2 sequences are MDHEN and SYDVKM. DNA of the CDR3: TGTGCCAGCAGTTCGGGGGGTGTAACAGATACGCAGTATTTT. Amino acid sequence: CASSSGGVTDTQYF.

The chain combines TRBV20-1 with TRBJ2-7, with 12 bases that match TRBD2. Germline lookup yields CDR1 DFQATT and CDR2 SNEGSKA (reference sequence). Trimming took 5 bases from V and 0 from J; bases not matched to a gene: 2. The CDR3 totals 14 residues. The CDR3 DNA reads TGCAGTGCTCAGACTAGCGGGAGCTCCTACGAGCAGTACTTC. Translation: CSAQTSGSSYEQYF.

This clonotype was picked up a small number of times. The J gene is TRBJ1-5, the V gene TRBV10-2, with 7 bases fitting TRBD1. V gave up 3 bases and J gave up 5 bases; unmatched junction bases: 13. Germline V CDR1 and CDR2: WSHSY, SAAADI. The CDR3 contains 17 residues. The CDR3 protein is CASSDDSLTGTYQPQHF. The CDR3 DNA reads TGCGCCAGCAGTGACGACTCATTGACAGGGACCTATCAGCCCCAGCATTTT.

This clonotype was detected ten times or more. This chain connects TRBV11-2 to TRBJ2-2, with D possibly TRBD2 on 5 matching bases. The length of the CDR3 is 15 residues. Germline assignment: CDR1 SGHAT and CDR2 FQNNGV. The V end was cut by 1 base, the J end by 0 bases, with 6 bases between. The CDR3 DNA is TGTGCCAGCAGCTTAGGGGGAGCGAACACCGGGGAGCTGTTTTTT. Translating gives CASSLGGANTGELFF.

This clonotype was recorded a few times. A much larger clone differs by one base, so this may be a read error. The rearrangement uses TRBV6-1 and TRBJ1-1; no definite D call. Trimming cost V 8 bases and J 1 base, with 11 bases left between them. The CDR3 length is 13 residues. Germline V CDR1 and CDR2: MNHNS, SASEGT. The CDR3 DNA reads as TGTGCCAGCGTGAAGGACGGGAACACTGAAGCTTTCTTT. Translation gives CASVKDGNTEAFF.

The gene calls are TRBV13 and TRBJ2-7, with TRBD2 identical over 8 bases. The CDR3 is 15 amino acids. Germline assignment: CDR1 PRHDT and CDR2 FYEKMQ (reference sequence). The J segment lost 3 bases and the V segment lost 4 bases, leaving 8 bases of the junction unmatched. Here the CDR3 reads CASSSGLAAFYEQYF. In DNA form, the CDR3 reads TGTGCCAGCAGCTCCGGACTAGCCGCCTTCTACGAGCAGTACTTC.

This clonotype was detected a few times. The chain has TRBV20-1 and TRBJ1-1; D perhaps matches TRBD1 (6 bases). Per the germline V gene, CDR1 is DFQATT and CDR2 is SNEGSKA (reference sequence). V lost 0 bases to trimming and J lost 1 base, with 9 bases between them. This CDR3 contains 14 residues. The CDR3: CSAREGAPNTEAFF. The DNA for the CDR3 is TGCAGTGCTAGAGAGGGGGCACCGAACACTGAAGCTTTCTTT.

Worth noting for this clonotype: A clone one base away is much larger, so this may be a read error. The rearrangement links TRBV29-1 to TRBJ1-1; 7 bases match TRBD1. This CDR3 comprises 13 residues. CDR1 is SQVTM and CDR2 is ANQGSEA in the germline V gene. CDR3 nucleotides: TGCAGCGTTTGTGGACAGGAGGGGACTGAAGCTCTCTTT. Translation gives CSVCGQEGTEALF.

The V call is TRBV20-1, the J call TRBJ2-7; D gene unclear. CDR1 and CDR2 from the germline V gene are DFQATT and SNEGSKA (reference sequence). CDR3 length equals 15 residues. The ends were cut back, 0 bases at V and 3 bases at J, with 15 bases in the middle. Here the CDR3 reads CSARDKFRPFYEQYF. CDR3 coding DNA: TGCAGTGCTAGAGATAAATTCAGGCCCTTCTACGAGCAGTACTTC.

The chain couples TRBV6-1 to TRBJ2-2, with D unresolved. In germline, CDR1 is MNHNS, CDR2 SASEGT. The CDR3 has 13 residues. Trimming left V 7 bases short and J 4 bases short, with 10 bases between. CDR3: CASNSRSTGELFF. In DNA form, the CDR3 reads TGTGCCAGCAATTCTCGGTCCACCGGGGAGCTGTTTTTT.

This clonotype was observed a few times. This chain connects TRBV29-1 to TRBJ2-3; 10 bases are shared with TRBD2. The germline V gene encodes CDR1 SQVTM and CDR2 ANQGSEA. V gave up 7 bases and J gave up 5 bases; unmatched junction bases: 3. The CDR3 consists of 12 residues. The CDR3 reads CSAGTSEDTQYF. The CDR3 DNA reads TGCAGCGCTGGGACTAGCGAAGATACGCAGTATTTT.

CDR3: CASTTGRTGDYGYTF. CDR3 nucleotide sequence: TGTGCCAGCACCACGGGGAGGACAGGGGACTATGGCTACACCTTC. V is TRBV7-9 and J is TRBJ1-2; 9 bases match TRBD1. Germline CDR1 SEHNR, CDR2 FQNEAQ (reference sequence). The CDR3 length is 15 residues. Trimming removed 7 bases from V and 3 bases from J; junction bases left unmatched: 9.

The chain joins TRBV20-1 to TRBJ1-1; no reliable D call. The V end lost 6 bases, the J end lost 3 bases, and 11 bases lay between the germline ends. Looked up from germline, CDR1 is DFQATT and CDR2 is SNEGSKA (reference sequence). The CDR3 loop spans 12 amino acids. CDR3 DNA: TGCAGTGCCGCCAGGACCTACACTGAAGCTTTCTTT. This translates into CSAARTYTEAFF.

This clonotype turned up a few times. The chain combines TRBV29-1 with TRBJ1-1; D gene uncertain. Germline V CDR1 and CDR2: SQVTM, ANQGSEA. The CDR3 is made up of 12 amino acids. V lost 0 bases to trimming and J lost 6 bases, with 8 bases between them. CDR3 residues: CSVEEGRAEAFF. CDR3 coding DNA: TGCAGCGTTGAAGAGGGTAGGGCTGAAGCTTTCTTT.